Many counts were recorded for the clone carrying this T cell receptor (beta chain). The group of healthy controls was made up of people who were blood bank volunteers in Maryland, USA. This sample stems from a study of neurological immune-mediated disorders. This CDR3 region has 15 residues. Germline values: CDR1 SEHNR, CDR2 FQNEAQ (reference sequence). The V gene end was trimmed by 5 bases and the J gene end by 8 bases; junction bases not matched to a gene: 8. Each CDR3 protein is one row after TCRdb ran MiXCR on the 5' RACE reads. The sample lists 20,000 to 25,000 distinct CDR3 sequences; approximately 6.2% were seen once.

This receptor was identified in a man in his late teens or twenties in good health. The gene calls are TRBV7-9 and TRBJ2-1, with 11 bases matching TRBD2. Sequenced input: CD8+ T cells from blood. The CDR3 here is CASSPTSGDGDEQFF. The CDR3 nucleotides are TGTGCCAGCAGCCCGACTAGCGGGGACGGCGATGAGCAGTTCTTC.